The clone carrying this T cell receptor beta chain was detected only a few times. Its cognate antigen is unknown. This record belongs to a study of blood T cells in healthy people across ages. Study results and limitations: Estimated diversity, derived from one million T cells, was regarded as an underestimate.

Trimming took 1 base from V and 10 from J, leaving 11 bases between them. The CDR3 consists of 13 residues. Germline CDR1 and CDR2: SGHTS and YDEGEE. With a J-beta primer mix and a sample-barcoded 5' primer, a second PCR ran roughly 6 to 11 cycles. Unique molecular identifiers of 12 random nucleotides labeled each cDNA. Every sample produced at least 2.5 million CDR3-containing paired-end reads. MiXCR, applied by TCRdb to the 5' RACE reads, yields one record per CDR3 protein. This repertoire shows about 620,000 distinct CDR3 sequences, approximately 52% found once; its top ten account for about 13%. The V and J genes are TRBV5-8 and TRBJ2-2; D is unclear. The TCR sequence derives from an elderly woman in good health. What was sequenced was blood. The CDR3 DNA is TGTGCCAGCAGCTTGCGCGGACCTCCGGAGCTGTTTTTT. Its translation is CASSLRGPPELFF.